The 8 T cell receptor beta chains below come from one sample, sequenced in a study of shared clonotypes between healthy human individuals. This table comes from immunoSEQ multiplex PCR, and its TCRdb copy is limited to in-frame clones, with some not included. This sample has 500,000 or so clones, with 90% to 96% found just once. The sample consisted of naive CD4+ T cells sorted from blood. Specified subset: CD45RA+ positively selected. The source of these receptors is a woman aged 25-40 years in good health.

The rearrangement uses TRBV28 and TRBJ1-1; D might be TRBD1 (5 bases). Trimming removed 2 bases at V and 6 bases at J, with 13 bases between. Germline V gives CDR1 MDHEN, CDR2 SYDVKM. The length of the CDR3 is 14 residues. This CDR3 is CASSLAQEVSEAFF. The DNA of the CDR3 is TGTGCCAGCAGTTTAGCACAGGAGGTGTCTGAAGCTTTCTTT.

This chain joins TRBV28 and TRBJ2-5; no reliable D call. This CDR3 region has 15 residues. Germline V gene sequence: CDR1 MDHEN, CDR2 SYDVKM. V was pared by 2 bases and J by 2 bases, with 12 bases between. CDR3 loop: CASSLKLPPQETQYF. Written as DNA, the CDR3 is TGTGCCAGCAGTTTAAAGCTCCCTCCACAAGAGACCCAGTACTTC.

This clone was seen just once. The V gene is TRBV6-5, the J gene TRBJ2-7; D call uncertain. Germline V gives CDR1 MNHEY, CDR2 SVGAGI. The CDR3 covers 13 residues. V lost 5 bases and J lost 7, with 15 bases in between. The CDR3 nucleotides are TGTGCCAGCAGTCATGAGGTGTCGGGTGAGCAGTACTTC. Translating it yields CASSHEVSGEQYF.

V gene TRBV5-1 combines with J gene TRBJ2-7; D gene unclear. Germline V gives CDR1 SGHRS, CDR2 YFSETQ. The V end was cut by 4 bases, the J end by 0 bases, with 17 bases between. The CDR3 covers 16 residues. CDR3 amino acids: CASSKRLTGSSYEQYF. In DNA, the CDR3 is TGCGCCAGCAGCAAAAGGTTGACGGGTAGCTCCTACGAGCAGTACTTC.

The chain is built from TRBV5-1 and TRBJ1-1; the D is unclear. The CDR3 length is 15 residues. Germline CDR1 SGHRS, CDR2 YFSETQ. Trimming took off 4 bases at V and 1 base at J, with 14 bases between the two ends. The DNA of the CDR3 is TGCGCCAGCAGCCCCAGACACGGCACGAACACTGAAGCTTTCTTT. Its translation is CASSPRHGTNTEAFF. Full variable domain (rest looked up from reference TRBV5-1 and TRBJ1-1): KAGVTQTPRYLIKTRGQQVTLSCSPISGHRSVSWYQQTPGQGLQFLFEYFSETQRNKGNFPGRFSGRQFSNSRSEMNVSTLELGDSALYLCASSPRHGTNTEAFFGQGTRLTVV.

This chain links TRBV5-1 with TRBJ2-5; 7 bases agree with TRBD2. Looked up from germline, CDR1 is SGHRS and CDR2 is YFSETQ. This CDR3 is built from 15 residues. V dropped 1 base and J dropped 2; count of bases not matched to a gene: 5. As DNA, the CDR3 is TGCGCCAGCAGCTTGATGGCTAGCGGACAAGAGACCCAGTACTTC. This sequence encodes CASSLMASGQETQYF.

The chain has TRBV29-1 and TRBJ1-4; no clear D. Germline loops: CDR1 SQVTM, CDR2 ANQGSEA. V was pared by 7 bases and J by 4 bases, with 13 bases between. There are 13 residues in the CDR3. As DNA, the CDR3 is TGCAGCGCCCGAGGTCTTTTTAATGAAAAACTGTTTTTT. It specifies CSARGLFNEKLFF.

A single count supports this clone. The chain combines TRBV6-6 with TRBJ2-7; 9 nucleotides line up with TRBD1. The length of the CDR3 is 14 residues. The V gene end was trimmed by 5 bases and the J gene end by 4 bases; junction bases not matched to a gene: 6. Germline V gene sequence: CDR1 MNHNY, CDR2 SVGAGI (reference sequence). The CDR3 region is CASSRLTGGYEQYF. CDR3 sequence (DNA): TGTGCCAGCAGTCGTTTGACAGGGGGATACGAGCAGTACTTC.